This T cell receptor beta chain appears in the sequencing data of a study of breast tumors, draining lymph nodes, adjacent tissues. TCRdb recomputed calls from the multiplex PCR reads with MiXCR, one row per CDR3 protein. Among about 130,000 distinct CDR3 sequences, 15% to 20% were seen once, and the ten largest hold over 3%. Breast cancer patients provided tissue from their axillary draining lymph nodes. This CDR3 has 16 amino acids. The germline V gene encodes CDR1 SGHDN and CDR2 FVKESK. V lost 3 bases and J lost 4, with 18 bases in between. This clonotype occurred many times. This TCR was recovered from a female donor with breast cancer. Some clones in this sample may be carry-over from other donors' samples. The sequencing input was axillary lymph node tissue. The chain has TRBV14 and TRBJ2-5; tentative D call: TRBD2 (6 bases). The CDR3 is CASSQGSVGAGETQYF. The CDR3 nucleotides are TGTGCCAGCAGCCAGGGCTCGGTTGGAGCGGGAGAGACCCAGTACTTC.